This T cell receptor beta chain came from a study of T cell responses to AZD1222 COVID-19 vaccine. The study's findings and limits: Repertoire samples came only from after the peak T cell response. With dominance at 160-218 and 743-854, vaccine-associated CD4 TCRs spanned spike. Donors were mostly white British, more females; clonal diversity possibly underestimated. Variant regions that are unmutated are reportedly the target of nearly half of spike-specific TCRs.

Details on this clone: The antigen remains unidentified.

Here immunoSEQ multiplex PCR was the method, and the copy in TCRdb shows in-frame clones only, minus some. The table lists some 130,000 clones, approximately 92% of them singletons. This sample comprised peripheral blood, obtained 28 days after the second AZD1222 dose. This sequence originates from an adult who received the AZD1222 COVID-19 vaccine.

In DNA form, the CDR3 reads TGTGCCAGCAGCAAAGACAGGGGGCGGGCAACTAATGAAAAACTGTTTTTT. It translates to CASSKDRGRATNEKLFF. This chain connects TRBV21-1 to TRBJ1-4; the D segment call TRBD1 is taken from the table without a DNA check. TRBV21-1 is a known pseudogene. The CDR3 has 17 residues.